The source of this T cell receptor beta chain is a study of CD8+CD57+ T cells in acquired aplastic anemia. According to the study, genomic DNA was the template for TCR beta VDJ and CDR3 profiling. One entry per CDR3 protein, called by TCRdb with MiXCR from the reads. The sample holds about 290,000 distinct CDR3 sequences; approximately 58% are singletons and the top ten take roughly 1.2%. Patients chosen for sequencing had shown CD8+CD57+ cell expansion by flow cytometry. Blood was sampled before the patients had received any therapy. CDR3 length equals 16 residues. Per the germline V gene, CDR1 is SGHVS and CDR2 is FNYEAQ. Findings of the study overall: Controls did not differ significantly from patients in CD8+ Simpson's diversity.

To note about this clonotype: Its antigen is currently unknown. At one boundary the junction diverges from the germline segment, which might be a read error.

Sequenced material: sorted CD4+, CD8+, or CD8+CD57+ T cells (not recorded which) from PBMCs. This clonotype was obtained from a human donor with aplastic anemia. V and J are TRBV7-6 and TRBJ2-2; TRBD2 aligns across 8 bases. This CDR3 reads CASSLEAGVGTGELFF. CDR3 coding DNA: TGTGCTAGCAGCTTGGAAGCGGGAGTGGGAACCGGGGAGCTGTTTTTT.